This TCR beta chain is drawn from a study of T cell changes during pregnancy in multiple sclerosis. The protocol was immunoSEQ multiplex PCR, while the TCRdb copy is restricted to in-frame clones and leaves out a portion. The data contain some 60,000 clones, about 90% of them singletons. This CDR3 has 15 residues. The V gene end was trimmed by 6 bases and the J gene end by 5 bases; junction bases not matched to a gene: 9. CDR1 is MNHNS and CDR2 is SASEGT in the germline V gene. The input for sequencing was CD4+ T cells from peripheral blood mononuclear cells, taken in the first trimester of pregnancy. This TCR derives from a female donor with multiple sclerosis, enrolled in a pregnancy study. The chain recombines TRBV6-1 with TRBJ2-5, with 10 bases identical to TRBD2. The CDR3 sequence: CASSLLAGRWETQYF. CDR3 in DNA: TGTGCCAGCAGCCTACTAGCGGGGAGATGGGAGACCCAGTACTTC.